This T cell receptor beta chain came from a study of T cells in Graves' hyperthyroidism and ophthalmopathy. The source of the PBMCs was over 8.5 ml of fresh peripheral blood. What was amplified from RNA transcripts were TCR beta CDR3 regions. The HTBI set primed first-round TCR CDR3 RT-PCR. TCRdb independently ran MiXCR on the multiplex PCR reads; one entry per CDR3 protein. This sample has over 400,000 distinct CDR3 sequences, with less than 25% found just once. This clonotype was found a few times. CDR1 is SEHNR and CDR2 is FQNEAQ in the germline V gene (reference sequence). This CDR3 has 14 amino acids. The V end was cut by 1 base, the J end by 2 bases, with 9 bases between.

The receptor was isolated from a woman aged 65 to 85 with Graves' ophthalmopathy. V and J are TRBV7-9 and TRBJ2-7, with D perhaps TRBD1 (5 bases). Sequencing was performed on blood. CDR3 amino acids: CASSLVPGTYEQYF. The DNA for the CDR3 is TGTGCCAGCAGCTTAGTACCAGGGACCTACGAGCAGTACTTC.